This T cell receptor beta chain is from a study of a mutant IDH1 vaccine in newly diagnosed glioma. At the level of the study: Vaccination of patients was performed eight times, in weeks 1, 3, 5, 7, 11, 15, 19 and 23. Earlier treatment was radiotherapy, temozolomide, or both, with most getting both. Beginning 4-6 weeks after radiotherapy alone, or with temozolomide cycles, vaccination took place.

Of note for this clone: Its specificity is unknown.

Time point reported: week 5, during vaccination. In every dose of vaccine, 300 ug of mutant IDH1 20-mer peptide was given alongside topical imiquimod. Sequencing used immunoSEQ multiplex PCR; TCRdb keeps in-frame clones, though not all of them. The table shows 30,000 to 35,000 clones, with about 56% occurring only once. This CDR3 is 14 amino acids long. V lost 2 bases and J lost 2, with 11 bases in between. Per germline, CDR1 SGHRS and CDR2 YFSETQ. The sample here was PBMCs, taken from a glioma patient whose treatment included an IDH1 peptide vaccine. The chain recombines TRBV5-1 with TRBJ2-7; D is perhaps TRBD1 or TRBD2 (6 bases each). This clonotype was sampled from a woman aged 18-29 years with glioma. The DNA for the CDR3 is TGCGCCAGCAGCTTAGGAGGGACACCCTACGAGCAGTACTTC. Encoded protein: CASSLGGTPYEQYF.